The 25 T cell receptor beta chains presented below share a single source sample, sequenced in a study of CD8 T cells in Susac syndrome. An input of about 0.5 to 1 ug of RNA was subjected to reverse transcription using random hexamers. Each CDR3 protein gets one entry after TCRdb re-called the immunoSEQ multiplex PCR reads with MiXCR. The sample holds 55,000 to 85,000 distinct CDR3 sequences; 96% are singletons and the top ten take roughly 0.11%. The sequenced sample was CD4+ T cells from PBMCs. Source of these receptors: a human donor with multiple sclerosis.

The rearrangement joins TRBV20-1 to TRBJ1-5; 8 nucleotides match TRBD1. The CDR3 has 13 amino acids. Germline assignment: CDR1 DFQATT and CDR2 SNEGSKA (reference sequence). Trimming at V came to 4 bases and at J to 10 bases, leaving 9 bases not matched to a gene. This chain's CDR3 is CSAIGRQGTPQHF. DNA for the CDR3: TGCAGTGCTATTGGACGACAGGGGACCCCCCAGCATTTT.

The chain employs TRBV12-3 or TRBV12-4 and TRBJ2-5, with D possibly matching TRBD1 (5 bases). The V and J ends lost 8 bases and 5 bases respectively, with 15 bases between them. This CDR3 is 13 amino acids long. Here the CDR3 reads CASSLVGVETQYF. CDR3 nucleotides: TGTGCCAGCTCCCTGGTAGGGGTGGAGACCCAGTACTTC.

This rearrangement joins TRBV4-3 to TRBJ1-6, with D possibly TRBD1 on 5 matching bases. The CDR3 has 14 residues. Germline V gene data show CDR1 as LGHNA and CDR2 as YSLEER. V was trimmed by 3 bases and J by 8 bases, leaving 11 bases between them. The DNA for the CDR3 is TGCGCCAGCAGCCACCGGGCGGGGGATTCACCCCTCCACTTT. This codes for CASSHRAGDSPLHF.

The chain couples TRBV13 to TRBJ2-4, with D perhaps given as TRBD1 or TRBD2 (6 bases each). Germline V CDR1 and CDR2: PRHDT, FYEKMQ (reference sequence). V was pared by 3 bases and J by 3 bases, with 9 bases between. The CDR3 length is 14 residues. The CDR3 sequence: CASSFRGGKNIQYF. The CDR3 region has the DNA TGTGCCAGCAGCTTCAGGGGAGGCAAAAACATTCAGTACTTC.

The rearrangement links TRBV20-1 to TRBJ1-2; TRBD1 matches at 8 bases. The CDR3 has 14 amino acids. Trimming took 6 bases from V and 3 from J; bases not matched to a gene: 9. The germline gives CDR1 DFQATT, CDR2 SNEGSKA (reference sequence). The CDR3 here is CSAPRTGRDYGYTF. The DNA of the CDR3 is TGCAGTGCGCCTCGGACAGGGAGGGACTATGGCTACACCTTC.

The V and J genes are TRBV4-1 and TRBJ2-5; D assignment may be TRBD1 or TRBD2 (5 bases each). This CDR3 region has 23 residues. The V end was cut by 3 bases, the J end by 2 bases, with 37 bases between. Looked up from germline, CDR1 is MGHRA and CDR2 is YSYEKL. CDR3 DNA: TGCGCCAGCAGCCACGATCTCCGCCTGGGGGTGGGTTCCCCGGCCCCCCAACAAGAGACCCAGTACTTC. Translation gives CASSHDLRLGVGSPAPQQETQYF.

The chain combines TRBV29-1 with TRBJ2-1; the D gene could be TRBD1 or TRBD2 (5 bases each). This CDR3 region has 12 residues. V lost 7 bases and J lost 10, with 17 bases in between. Germline CDR1 and CDR2: SQVTM and ANQGSEA. The CDR3 is CSASAGTREQFF. Written as DNA, the CDR3 is TGCAGCGCTTCAGCCGGGACGAGAGAGCAGTTCTTC.

This clonotype was picked up one time. CDR3 in amino acids: CASSPSGSRHNEQFF. CDR3 bases: TGTGCCAGCAGCCCCTCGGGTAGTCGGCATAATGAGCAGTTCTTC. This chain connects TRBV7-3 to TRBJ2-1; no firm D call. Germline values: CDR1 SGHTA, CDR2 FQGTGA. The CDR3 is 15 residues long. V was cut by 5 bases and J by 7 bases, with 18 bases left in between.

The J gene is TRBJ2-5, the V gene TRBV20-1, with 7 bases that match TRBD2. CDR1 and CDR2 (germline): DFQATT, SNEGSKA (reference sequence). The CDR3 totals 14 residues. The CDR3 reads CSDKASGIQETQYF. The CDR3 DNA reads TGCAGCGATAAAGCGAGCGGGATTCAAGAGACCCAGTACTTC.

The chain joins TRBV7-2 to TRBJ2-7, with 7 bases matching TRBD1. The J segment lost 0 bases and the V segment lost 3 bases, leaving 5 bases of the junction unmatched. CDR1 and CDR2 (germline): SGHTA, FQGNSA. The CDR3 contains 15 residues. CDR3 sequence reads: CASSFAQGPSYEQYF. DNA of the CDR3: TGTGCCAGCAGCTTTGCACAGGGGCCCTCCTACGAGCAGTACTTC. The variable domain in full, completed from reference TRBV7-2 and TRBJ2-7, reads GAGVSQSPSNKVTEKGKDVELRCDPISGHTALYWYRQSLGQGLEFLIYFQGNSAPDKSGLPSDRFSAERTGGSVSTLTIQRTQQEDSAVYLCASSFAQGPSYEQYFGPGTRLTVT.

This rearrangement joins TRBV4-3 to TRBJ1-3; D possibly corresponds to TRBD1 (5 bases). This CDR3 has 16 amino acids. Germline CDR1 reads LGHNA; CDR2 reads YSLEER. Trimming stripped 1 base from V and 3 bases from J, with 13 bases between. CDR3 DNA: TGCGCCAGCAGCCAAGTGTCAGGGTTTAATGGAAACACCATATATTTT. Its translation: CASSQVSGFNGNTIYF.

J is TRBJ2-1 and V is TRBV3-1; 15 bases fit TRBD2. The CDR3 extends over 19 amino acids. The germline CDR1 and CDR2 sequences are LGHDT and YNNKEL (reference sequence). V shed 3 bases, J shed 0 bases, and the junction held 6 bases outside the gene matches. The CDR3 reads CASSQGLAGGRSSYNEQFF. The DNA of the CDR3 is TGTGCCAGCAGCCAGGGACTAGCGGGGGGTCGAAGCTCCTACAATGAGCAGTTCTTC.

The rearrangement joins TRBV6-5 to TRBJ2-3, with D possibly TRBD1 on 6 matching bases. The V and J ends lost 5 bases and 1 base respectively, with 13 bases between them. Germline loops: CDR1 MNHEY, CDR2 SVGAGI. The CDR3 covers 15 residues. This CDR3 reads CASSPPGARTDTQYF. The CDR3 nucleotides are TGTGCCAGCAGTCCGCCAGGGGCGCGCACAGATACGCAGTATTTT.

The V gene is TRBV18, the J gene TRBJ2-7; tentatively, D is TRBD2 (6 bases). Per the germline V gene, CDR1 is KGHSH and CDR2 is LQKENI. The CDR3 runs 13 residues. Trimming removed 3 bases from V and 6 bases from J, with 12 bases in between. The CDR3 sequence is CASSPTAGSEQYF. CDR3 DNA sequence: TGTGCCAGCTCACCGACTGCGGGGTCCGAGCAGTACTTC.

The genes are TRBV7-8 and TRBJ2-7, with unresolved D. The CDR3 covers 13 residues. The V gene lost 1 base and the J gene lost 4 bases, with 8 bases spanning the gap. Germline V gene sequence: CDR1 SGHVS, CDR2 FQNEAQ. The CDR3 here is CASSLDILYEQYF. The CDR3 bases are TGTGCCAGCAGCTTAGACATCCTATACGAGCAGTACTTC.

The CDR3 coding sequence is TGTGCCAGCAGTGAATCGGGACTAGGGACAGATACGCAGTATTTT. Translation gives CASSESGLGTDTQYF. This chain links TRBV2 with TRBJ2-3, with 8 bases lining up with TRBD2. Trimming cost V 2 bases and J 3 bases; bases outside gene matches: 4. This CDR3 is 15 amino acids long. CDR1 and CDR2 from the germline V gene are SNHLY and FYNNEI.

This clonotype was counted once. The chain links TRBV11-3 to TRBJ2-5; 9 nucleotides line up with TRBD2. The trim removed 0 bases at V and 1 base at J, leaving 0 bases unmatched. Germline V CDR1 and CDR2: SGHNT, YENEEA. CDR3 length: 15 amino acids. The CDR3 sequence is CASSLERGGQETQYF. The CDR3 nucleotides read TGTGCCAGCAGCTTAGAGCGGGGGGGCCAAGAGACCCAGTACTTC.

The V call is TRBV18, the J call TRBJ1-6; 7 nucleotides line up with TRBD1. Looked up from germline, CDR1 is KGHSH and CDR2 is LQKENI. The V gene end was trimmed by 2 bases and the J gene end by 8 bases; junction bases not matched to a gene: 0. This CDR3 region has 13 residues. CDR3: CASSPGQDSPLHF. CDR3 DNA: TGTGCCAGCTCACCAGGACAGGATTCACCCCTCCACTTT. Looking up the rest from reference TRBV18 and TRBJ1-6 gives the full variable domain: NAGVMQNPRHLVRRRGQEARLRCSPMKGHSHVYWYRQLPEEGLKFMVYLQKENIIDESGMPKERFSAEFPKEGPSILRIQQVVRGDSAAYFCASSPGQDSPLHFGNGTRLTVT.

The chain recombines TRBV2 with TRBJ2-1, with 10 bases aligning to TRBD2. The germline V gene encodes CDR1 SNHLY and CDR2 FYNNEI. J was trimmed by 1 base and V by 6 bases; bases with no gene match: 3. There are 15 residues in the CDR3. This chain's CDR3 is CASSLLAGSYNEQFF. The CDR3, as DNA: TGTGCCAGCAGCCTACTAGCGGGGTCCTACAATGAGCAGTTCTTC.

V is TRBV29-1 and J is TRBJ1-1; perhaps TRBD1 as D (5 bases). This CDR3 contains 14 residues. Trimming removed 7 bases from V and 5 bases from J, with 20 bases in between. Germline lookup yields CDR1 SQVTM and CDR2 ANQGSEA. The CDR3 nucleotides are TGCAGCGGACGTTACGGGACCACAGATACTGAAGCTTTCTTT. The encoded protein is CSGRYGTTDTEAFF.

The count of this clonotype is one. This sequence joins TRBV29-1 and TRBJ2-1; D is uncertain. The CDR3 runs 12 residues. Trimming took 6 bases from V and 5 from J, leaving 11 bases between them. Germline-derived CDR1 and CDR2 are SQVTM and ANQGSEA. Written as DNA, the CDR3 is TGCAGCGTCCCCTGGTACCACAATGAGCAGTTCTTC. This codes for CSVPWYHNEQFF.

This clonotype was detected once. The CDR3 loop is CASSLETPIGANVLTF. Written as DNA, the CDR3 is TGTGCCAGCAGCTTAGAGACGCCGATTGGGGCCAACGTCCTGACTTTC. The chain is built from TRBV11-1 and TRBJ2-6, with D unclear. Germline lookup yields CDR1 SGHAT and CDR2 FQDESV (reference sequence). The CDR3 extends over 16 amino acids. V gave up 1 base and J gave up 3 bases, with 10 bases separating them.

This chain connects TRBV12-3 or TRBV12-4 to TRBJ2-2; 8 nucleotides line up with TRBD2. Trimming cost V 6 bases and J 5 bases; bases outside gene matches: 8. The CDR3 covers 15 residues. CDR3 coding DNA: TGTGCCAGCAGAATAGGGGGGACTAGGACCGGGGAGCTGTTTTTT. As protein: CASRIGGTRTGELFF.

V and J are TRBV20-1 and TRBJ2-3; D may be TRBD2 (6 bases). The V gene lost 3 bases and the J gene lost 8 bases, with 18 bases spanning the gap. This CDR3 is 14 amino acids long. Looked up from germline, CDR1 is DFQATT and CDR2 is SNEGSKA (reference sequence). The CDR3: CSASAGTGSGTQYF. The CDR3 nucleotides are TGCAGTGCTAGTGCCGGGACTGGCTCTGGTACGCAGTATTTT.

This chain links TRBV12-3 or TRBV12-4 with TRBJ1-6; the match to TRBD1 covers 8 bases. The CDR3 is 13 residues long. V shed 6 bases, J shed 5 bases, and the junction held 0 bases outside the gene matches. The CDR3 loop is CASRQGDNSPLHF. The CDR3 DNA is TGTGCCAGCAGACAGGGGGATAATTCACCCCTCCACTTT.